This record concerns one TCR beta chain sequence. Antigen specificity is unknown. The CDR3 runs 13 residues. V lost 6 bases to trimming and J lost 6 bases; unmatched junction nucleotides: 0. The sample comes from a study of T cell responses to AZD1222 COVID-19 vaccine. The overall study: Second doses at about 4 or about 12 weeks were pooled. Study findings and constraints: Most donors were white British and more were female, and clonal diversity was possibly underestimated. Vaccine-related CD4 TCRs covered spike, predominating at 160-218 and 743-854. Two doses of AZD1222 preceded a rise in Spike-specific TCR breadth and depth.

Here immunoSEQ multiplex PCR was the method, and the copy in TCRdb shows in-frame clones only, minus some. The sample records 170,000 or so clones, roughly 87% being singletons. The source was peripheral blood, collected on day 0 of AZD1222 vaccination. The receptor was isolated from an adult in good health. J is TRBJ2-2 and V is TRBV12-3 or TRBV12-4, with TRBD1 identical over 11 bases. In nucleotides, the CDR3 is TGTGCCAGCAGGGGACAGGGGGCCGGGGAGCTGTTTTTT. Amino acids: CASRGQGAGELFF.